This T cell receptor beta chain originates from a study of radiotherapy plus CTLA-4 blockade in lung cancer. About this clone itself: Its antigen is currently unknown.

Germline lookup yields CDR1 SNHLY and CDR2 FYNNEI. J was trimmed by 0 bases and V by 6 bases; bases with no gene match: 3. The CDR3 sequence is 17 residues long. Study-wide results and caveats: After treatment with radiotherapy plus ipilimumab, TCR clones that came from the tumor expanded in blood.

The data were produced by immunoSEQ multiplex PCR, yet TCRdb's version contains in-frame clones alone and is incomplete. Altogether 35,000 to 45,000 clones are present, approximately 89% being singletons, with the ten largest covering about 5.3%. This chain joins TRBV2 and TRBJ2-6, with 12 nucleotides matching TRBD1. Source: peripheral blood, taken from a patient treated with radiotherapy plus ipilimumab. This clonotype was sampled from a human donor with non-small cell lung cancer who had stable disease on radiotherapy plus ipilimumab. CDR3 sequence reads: CASRGTGGGSGANVLTF. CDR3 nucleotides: TGTGCCAGCAGGGGGACAGGGGGCGGCTCTGGGGCCAACGTCCTGACTTTC. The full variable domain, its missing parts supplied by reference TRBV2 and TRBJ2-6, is EPEVTQTPSHQVTQMGQEVILRCVPISNHLYFYWYRQILGQKVEFLVSFYNNEISEKSEIFDDQFSVERPDGSNFTLKIRSTKLEDSAMYFCASRGTGGGSGANVLTFGAGSRLTVL.